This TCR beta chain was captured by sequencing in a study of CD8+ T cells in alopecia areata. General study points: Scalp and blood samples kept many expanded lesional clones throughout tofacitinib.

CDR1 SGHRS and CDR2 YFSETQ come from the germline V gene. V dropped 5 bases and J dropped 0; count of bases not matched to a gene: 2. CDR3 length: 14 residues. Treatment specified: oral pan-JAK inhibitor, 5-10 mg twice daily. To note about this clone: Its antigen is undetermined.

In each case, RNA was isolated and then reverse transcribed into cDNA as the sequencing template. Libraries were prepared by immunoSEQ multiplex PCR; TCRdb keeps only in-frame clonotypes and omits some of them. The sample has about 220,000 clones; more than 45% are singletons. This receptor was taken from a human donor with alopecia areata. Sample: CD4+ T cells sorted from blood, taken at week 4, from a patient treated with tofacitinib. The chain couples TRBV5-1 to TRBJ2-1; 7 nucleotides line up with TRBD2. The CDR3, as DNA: TGCGCCAGCAGTCTAGCGGACTCCTACAATGAGCAGTTCTTC. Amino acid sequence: CASSLADSYNEQFF.